This T cell receptor beta chain is drawn from a study of blood T cell repertoires in COVID-19. Using immunoSEQ multiplex PCR, the repertoire was profiled, and TCRdb retains in-frame clones only, with some absent. The sample lists 250,000 to 350,000 clones, 88% occurring once. CDR3 length: 15 amino acids. The germline V gene encodes CDR1 SGHTA and CDR2 FQGNSA. The V segment lost 5 bases and the J segment 6 bases; nucleotides outside the gene matches: 8. This chain connects TRBV7-2 to TRBJ2-2, with 8 bases that match TRBD1. The TCR originated in a woman aged 55-69 years in a cohort exposed to, infected with or recovered from COVID-19 (not recorded which). The sequencing sample was made of PBMCs or T cells enriched from blood (not recorded which). CDR3 region: CASSHGTGTAGELFF. For the CDR3, the DNA is TGTGCCAGCAGCCATGGGACAGGCACTGCCGGGGAGCTGTTTTTT.